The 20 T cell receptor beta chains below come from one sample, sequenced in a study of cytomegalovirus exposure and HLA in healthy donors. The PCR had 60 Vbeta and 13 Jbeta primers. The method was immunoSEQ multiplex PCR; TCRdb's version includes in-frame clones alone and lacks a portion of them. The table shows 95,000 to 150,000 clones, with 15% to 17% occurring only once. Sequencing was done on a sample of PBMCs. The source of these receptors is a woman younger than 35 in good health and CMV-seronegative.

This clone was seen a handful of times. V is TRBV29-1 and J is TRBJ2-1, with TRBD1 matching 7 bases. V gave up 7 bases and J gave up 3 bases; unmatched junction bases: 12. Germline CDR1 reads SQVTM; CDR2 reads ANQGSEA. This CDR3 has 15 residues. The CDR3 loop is CSANTEGGYYNEQFF. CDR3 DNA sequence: TGCAGCGCTAACACCGAAGGGGGCTACTACAATGAGCAGTTCTTC.

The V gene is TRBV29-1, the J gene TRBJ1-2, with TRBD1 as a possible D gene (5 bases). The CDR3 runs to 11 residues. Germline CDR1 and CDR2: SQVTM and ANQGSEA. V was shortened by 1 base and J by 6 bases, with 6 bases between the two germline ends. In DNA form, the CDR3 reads TGCAGCGTTGAAGTCAGGGATGGCTACACCTTC. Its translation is CSVEVRDGYTF.

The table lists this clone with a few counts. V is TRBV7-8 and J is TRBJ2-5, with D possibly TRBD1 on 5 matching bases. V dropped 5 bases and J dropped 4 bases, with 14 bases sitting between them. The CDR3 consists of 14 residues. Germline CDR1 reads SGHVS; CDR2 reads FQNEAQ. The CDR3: CASSPLEGVETQYF. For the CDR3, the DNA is TGTGCCAGCAGCCCCCTCGAAGGGGTAGAGACCCAGTACTTC.

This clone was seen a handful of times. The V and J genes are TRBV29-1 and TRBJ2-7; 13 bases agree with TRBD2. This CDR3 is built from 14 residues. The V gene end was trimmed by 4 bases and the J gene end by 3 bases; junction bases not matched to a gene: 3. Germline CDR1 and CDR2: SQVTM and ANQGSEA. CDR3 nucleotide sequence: TGCAGCGTTGGGACTAGCGGGAGAGTCTACGAGCAGTACTTC. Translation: CSVGTSGRVYEQYF.

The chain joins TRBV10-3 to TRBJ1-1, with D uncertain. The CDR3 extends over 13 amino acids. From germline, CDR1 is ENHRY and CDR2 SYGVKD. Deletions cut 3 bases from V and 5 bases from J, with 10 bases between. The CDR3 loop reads CAISDPKRTEAFF. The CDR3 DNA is TGTGCCATCAGTGACCCCAAGAGGACTGAAGCTTTCTTT.

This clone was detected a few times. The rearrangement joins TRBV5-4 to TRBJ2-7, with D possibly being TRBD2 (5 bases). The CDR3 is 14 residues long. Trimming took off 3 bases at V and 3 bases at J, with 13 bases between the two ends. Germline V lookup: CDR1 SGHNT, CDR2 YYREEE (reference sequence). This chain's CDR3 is CASSSRVGIYEQYF. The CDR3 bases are TGTGCCAGCAGCTCGAGGGTAGGGATCTACGAGCAGTACTTC.

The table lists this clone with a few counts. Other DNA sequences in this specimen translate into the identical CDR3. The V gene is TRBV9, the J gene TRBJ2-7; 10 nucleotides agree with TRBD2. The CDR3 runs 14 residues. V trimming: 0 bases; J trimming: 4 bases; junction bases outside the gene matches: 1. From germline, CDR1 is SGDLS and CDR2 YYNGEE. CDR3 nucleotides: TGTGCCAGCAGCGTAGCTAGCGGGAGTTACGAGCAGTACTTC. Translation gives CASSVASGSYEQYF.

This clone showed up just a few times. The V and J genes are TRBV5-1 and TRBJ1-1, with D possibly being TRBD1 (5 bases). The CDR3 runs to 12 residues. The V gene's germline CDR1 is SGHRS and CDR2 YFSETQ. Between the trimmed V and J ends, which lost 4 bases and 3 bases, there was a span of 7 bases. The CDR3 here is CASSLGHTEAFF. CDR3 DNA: TGCGCCAGCAGCCTGGGGCACACTGAAGCTTTCTTT.

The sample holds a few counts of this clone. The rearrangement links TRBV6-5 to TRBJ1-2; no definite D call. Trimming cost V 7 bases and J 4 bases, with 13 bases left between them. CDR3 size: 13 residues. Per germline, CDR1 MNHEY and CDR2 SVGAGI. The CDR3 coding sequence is TGTGCCAGCACCCTAGGGAGTGCCTATGGCTACACCTTC. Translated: CASTLGSAYGYTF.

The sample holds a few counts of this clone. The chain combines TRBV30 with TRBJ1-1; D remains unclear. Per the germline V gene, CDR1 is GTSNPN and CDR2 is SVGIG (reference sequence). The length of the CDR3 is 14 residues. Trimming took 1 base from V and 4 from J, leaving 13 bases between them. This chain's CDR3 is CAWSAPPTGTEAFF. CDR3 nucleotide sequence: TGTGCCTGGAGTGCCCCTCCCACCGGCACTGAAGCTTTCTTT.

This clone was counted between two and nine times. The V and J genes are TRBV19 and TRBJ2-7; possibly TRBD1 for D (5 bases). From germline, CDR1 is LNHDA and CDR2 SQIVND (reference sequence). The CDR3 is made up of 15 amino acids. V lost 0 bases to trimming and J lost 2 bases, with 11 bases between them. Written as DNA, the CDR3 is TGTGCCAGTAGTATAGAGGCCAGGGCCCCCTACGAGCAGTACTTC. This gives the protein CASSIEARAPYEQYF.

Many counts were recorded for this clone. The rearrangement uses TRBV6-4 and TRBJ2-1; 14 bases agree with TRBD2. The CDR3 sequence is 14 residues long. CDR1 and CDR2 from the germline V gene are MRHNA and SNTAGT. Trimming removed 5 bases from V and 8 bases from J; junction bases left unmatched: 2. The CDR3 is CASSPGLAGDEQFF. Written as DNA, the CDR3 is TGTGCCAGCAGTCCGGGACTAGCGGGAGATGAGCAGTTCTTC.

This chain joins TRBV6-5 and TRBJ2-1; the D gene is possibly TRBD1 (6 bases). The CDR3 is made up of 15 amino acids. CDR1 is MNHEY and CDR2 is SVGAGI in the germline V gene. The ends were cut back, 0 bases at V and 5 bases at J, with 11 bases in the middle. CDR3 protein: CASSYSTGYNNEQFF. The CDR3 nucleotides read TGTGCCAGCAGTTACTCAACAGGGTATAACAATGAGCAGTTCTTC.

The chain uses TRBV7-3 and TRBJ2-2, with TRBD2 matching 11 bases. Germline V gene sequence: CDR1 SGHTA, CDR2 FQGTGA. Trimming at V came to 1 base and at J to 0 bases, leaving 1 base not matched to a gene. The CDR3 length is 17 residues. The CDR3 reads CASSLIAGGPNTGELFF. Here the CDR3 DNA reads TGTGCCAGCAGCTTAATAGCGGGAGGGCCGAACACCGGGGAGCTGTTTTTT.

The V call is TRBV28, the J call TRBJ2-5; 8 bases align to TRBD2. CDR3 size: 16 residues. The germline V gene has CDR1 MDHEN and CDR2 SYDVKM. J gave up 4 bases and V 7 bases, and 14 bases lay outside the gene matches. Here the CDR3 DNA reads TGTGCCAGCATCCTCGCCCAGCGGGGGCCCCGAGAGACCCAGTACTTC. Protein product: CASILAQRGPRETQYF.

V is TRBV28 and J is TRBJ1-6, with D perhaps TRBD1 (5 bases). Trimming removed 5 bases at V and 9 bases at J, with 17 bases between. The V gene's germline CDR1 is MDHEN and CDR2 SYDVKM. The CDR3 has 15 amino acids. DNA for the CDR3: TGTGCCAGCAGTCCCACCAGGGAACCGCGTTCACCCCTCCACTTT. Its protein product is CASSPTREPRSPLHF. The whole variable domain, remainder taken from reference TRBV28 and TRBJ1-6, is DVKVTQSSRYLVKRTGEKVFLECVQDMDHENMFWYRQDPGLGLRLIYFSYDVKMKEKGDIPEGYSVSREKKERFSLILESASTNQTSMYLCASSPTREPRSPLHFGNGTRLTVT.

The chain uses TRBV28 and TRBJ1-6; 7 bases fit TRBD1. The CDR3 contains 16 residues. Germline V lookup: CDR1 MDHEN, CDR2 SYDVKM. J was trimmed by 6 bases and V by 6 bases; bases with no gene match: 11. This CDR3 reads CASRAPGGPGNSPLHF. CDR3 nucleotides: TGTGCCAGCAGAGCCCCAGGGGGTCCCGGTAATTCACCCCTCCACTTT.

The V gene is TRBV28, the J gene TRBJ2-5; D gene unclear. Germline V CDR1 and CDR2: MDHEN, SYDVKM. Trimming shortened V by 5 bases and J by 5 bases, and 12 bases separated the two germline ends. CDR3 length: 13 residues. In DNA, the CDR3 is TGTGCCAGCAGTGTACATATGCGGGAGACCCAGTACTTC. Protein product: CASSVHMRETQYF.

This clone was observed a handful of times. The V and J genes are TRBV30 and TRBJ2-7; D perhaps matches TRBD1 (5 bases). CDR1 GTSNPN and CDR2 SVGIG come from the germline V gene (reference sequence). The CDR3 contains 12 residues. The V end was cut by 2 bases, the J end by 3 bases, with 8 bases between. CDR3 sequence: CAWSRQGYEQYF. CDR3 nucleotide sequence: TGTGCCTGGAGTCGCCAGGGCTACGAGCAGTACTTC. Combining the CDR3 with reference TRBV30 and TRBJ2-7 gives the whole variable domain SQTIHQWPATLVQPVGSPLSLECTVEGTSNPNLYWYRQAAGRGLQLLFYSVGIGQISSEVPQNLSASRPQDRQFILSSKKLLLSDSGFYLCAWSRQGYEQYFGPGTRLTVT.

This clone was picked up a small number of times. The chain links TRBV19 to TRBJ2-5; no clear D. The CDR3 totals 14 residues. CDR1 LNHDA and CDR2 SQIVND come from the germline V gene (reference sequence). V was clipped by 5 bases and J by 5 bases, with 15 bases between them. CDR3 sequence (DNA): TGTGCCAGTAGTGAGCAACCCTTTCGGGAGACCCAGTACTTC. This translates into CASSEQPFRETQYF.